The next 24 T cell receptor beta chains were all read from a single sample in a study of blood T cell repertoires in COVID-19 (dated by TCRdb to 2018 to 2020). The method behind the library was the immunoSEQ multiplex PCR assay. TCRdb retrieved this table from immuneACCESS and kept in-frame rearrangements only. Not all clones are present; in checked studies, unresolved V genes account for under half, and no reason is known for the remainder. In this sample the table shows more than 85,000 clones, about 91% of which occur a single time. The leading ten clones occupy around 2.2% of the sample. The sequenced sample consisted of peripheral blood. The receptors originated from a man aged 45-60 years with COVID-19, enrolled during active disease.

V gene TRBV6-5 combines with J gene TRBJ1-3, with D unclear. The CDR3 consists of 14 residues. CDR1 and CDR2 (germline): MNHEY, SVGAGI. The V and J ends lost 7 bases and 2 bases respectively, with 12 bases between them. Here the CDR3 reads CASIGGPAGNTIYF. Here the CDR3 DNA reads TGTGCCAGCATTGGAGGGCCTGCTGGAAACACCATATATTTT.

This clone came up a few times. V and J are TRBV29-1 and TRBJ1-2, with 9 nucleotides matching TRBD1. CDR3 length: 14 amino acids. Germline V gene sequence: CDR1 SQVTM, CDR2 ANQGSEA. J was trimmed by 4 bases and V by 6 bases; bases with no gene match: 9. This CDR3 reads CSVDPGQGGYGYTF. CDR3 nucleotide sequence: TGCAGCGTGGACCCGGGACAGGGCGGCTATGGCTACACCTTC.

This clone appeared a few times. Other DNA sequences of this sample code for an identical CDR3. The genes are TRBV13 and TRBJ1-6; maybe TRBD1 (5 bases). V was trimmed by 8 bases and J by 6 bases, leaving 17 bases between them. The CDR3 has 15 amino acids. CDR1 PRHDT and CDR2 FYEKMQ come from the germline V gene (reference sequence). The CDR3: CASSPGGAGNSPLHF. CDR3 bases: TGTGCCAGCTCTCCGGGGGGTGCGGGTAATTCACCCCTCCACTTT.

The chain is built from TRBV5-1 and TRBJ1-1; 7 bases are a match to TRBD1. CDR3 length: 14 amino acids. V shed 6 bases and J 11 bases; nucleotides not matched to a gene: 16. Per germline, CDR1 SGHRS and CDR2 YFSETQ. The CDR3, as DNA: TGCGCCAGCACCAAATCACCAGGGGGTTTGGAGGCTTTCTTT. Protein: CASTKSPGGLEAFF. Full variable domain (rest looked up from reference TRBV5-1 and TRBJ1-1): KAGVTQTPRYLIKTRGQQVTLSCSPISGHRSVSWYQQTPGQGLQFLFEYFSETQRNKGNFPGRFSGRQFSNSRSEMNVSTLELGDSALYLCASTKSPGGLEAFFGQGTRLTVV.

The V call is TRBV19, the J call TRBJ1-5, with 7 bases identical to TRBD1. From germline, CDR1 is LNHDA and CDR2 SQIVND (reference sequence). J gave up 4 bases and V 3 bases, and 6 bases lay outside the gene matches. The CDR3 length is 15 residues. The CDR3 region has the DNA TGTGCCAGTAGTATCACAGGGGAAGAAAATCAGCCCCAGCATTTT. This codes for CASSITGEENQPQHF.

The V gene is TRBV11-2, the J gene TRBJ1-3; the D gene is possibly TRBD1 (5 bases). The CDR3 covers 16 residues. V was shortened by 5 bases and J by 0 bases, with 14 bases between the two germline ends. Germline-derived CDR1 and CDR2 are SGHAT and FQNNGV. The CDR3 DNA reads as TGTGCCAGCAGCGCCCCAGGGAAAAGCTCTGGAAACACCATATATTTT. The encoded protein is CASSAPGKSSGNTIYF.

The CDR3 sequence is CSGRQGTTNEKLFF. CDR3 bases: TGCAGCGGGAGACAGGGGACAACTAATGAAAAACTGTTTTTT. The V gene is TRBV29-1, the J gene TRBJ1-4; 8 positions agree with TRBD1. CDR3 length: 14 residues. V lost 7 bases and J lost 0; bases outside the gene matches: 4. The germline V gene encodes CDR1 SQVTM and CDR2 ANQGSEA.

This rearrangement joins TRBV6-5 to TRBJ1-5; D possibly corresponds to TRBD1 (5 bases). CDR1 MNHEY and CDR2 SVGAGI come from the germline V gene. The V end was cut by 2 bases, the J end by 3 bases, with 11 bases between. This CDR3 is 15 amino acids long. The CDR3 region is CASSYRGGNNQPQHF. The CDR3 region has the DNA TGTGCCAGCAGTTACAGGGGAGGAAACAATCAGCCCCAGCATTTT.

V and J are TRBV3-1 (or the pseudogene TRBV3-2) and TRBJ1-2; D gene unclear. This CDR3 is 14 amino acids long. The germline CDR1 and CDR2 sequences are LGHDT and YNNKEL (reference sequence). Trimming pared 0 bases from V and 8 bases from J, leaving 13 bases between. This CDR3 is CASSQDRYGSGYTF. CDR3 nucleotide sequence: TGTGCCAGCAGCCAAGATCGGTATGGGAGCGGCTACACCTTC.

This rearrangement joins TRBV24-1 to TRBJ2-1, with a possible D match to TRBD2 (6 bases). This CDR3 has 16 amino acids. Trimming stripped 1 base from V and 7 bases from J, with 16 bases between. The germline CDR1 and CDR2 sequences are KGHDR and SFDVKD. The CDR3 spells CATSDFGRGIGNEQFF. As DNA, the CDR3 is TGTGCCACCAGTGATTTCGGACGGGGGATAGGGAATGAGCAGTTCTTC.

The chain recombines TRBV5-4 with TRBJ2-7, with 10 bases fitting TRBD2. The CDR3 is 14 amino acids. V trimming: 0 bases; J trimming: 3 bases; junction bases outside the gene matches: 0. The V gene's germline CDR1 is SGHNT and CDR2 YYREEE (reference sequence). CDR3 protein: CASSLGTSGYEQYF. In DNA form, the CDR3 reads TGTGCCAGCAGCTTGGGGACTAGCGGCTACGAGCAGTACTTC.

In nucleotides, the CDR3 is TGTGCCAGCAGCTTAGCAGGGGGCGCGTCCTATAATTCACCCCTCCACTTT. It yields the protein CASSLAGGASYNSPLHF. V and J are TRBV7-2 and TRBJ1-6; 7 nucleotides agree with TRBD1. With 0 bases clipped from V and 1 base from J, the junction kept 3 bases outside the gene matches. The germline V gene has CDR1 SGHTA and CDR2 FQGNSA. The CDR3 covers 17 residues.

The rearrangement joins TRBV14 to TRBJ2-5; possible D gene TRBD2, 7 bases. The CDR3 is 16 amino acids. V was pared by 0 bases and J by 5 bases, with 16 bases between. Germline CDR1 and CDR2: SGHDN and FVKESK. The CDR3 region has the DNA TGTGCCAGCAGCCAAGAGCGGGGGCTCTTCCTGGAGACCCAGTACTTC. Its protein is CASSQERGLFLETQYF.

This clone appeared a single time. The V call is TRBV5-1, the J call TRBJ2-1, with 7 bases that match TRBD1. J was trimmed by 2 bases and V by 2 bases; bases with no gene match: 4. Germline assignment: CDR1 SGHRS and CDR2 YFSETQ. The CDR3 totals 15 residues. The CDR3 nucleotides read TGCGCCAGCAGCTTAGACAGGGCAGCCTACAATGAGCAGTTCTTC. Its protein is CASSLDRAAYNEQFF. Looking up the rest from reference TRBV5-1 and TRBJ2-1 gives the full variable domain: KAGVTQTPRYLIKTRGQQVTLSCSPISGHRSVSWYQQTPGQGLQFLFEYFSETQRNKGNFPGRFSGRQFSNSRSEMNVSTLELGDSALYLCASSLDRAAYNEQFFGPGTRLTVL.

This clone was seen once. The gene calls are TRBV10-3 and TRBJ2-2, with a possible D match to TRBD2 (6 bases). The CDR3 extends over 15 amino acids. CDR1 is ENHRY, CDR2 SYGVKD, per germline. Trimming pared 2 bases from V and 5 bases from J, leaving 12 bases between. In DNA form, the CDR3 reads TGTGCCATCAGTGAGGGGCAGGAGGGGACCGGGGAGCTGTTTTTT. Residues: CAISEGQEGTGELFF.

V and J are TRBV11-1 and TRBJ1-1; D is uncertain. CDR1 SGHAT and CDR2 FQDESV come from the germline V gene (reference sequence). The CDR3 has 12 residues. Between the trimmed V and J ends, which lost 4 bases and 8 bases, there was a span of 11 bases. Here the CDR3 DNA reads TGTGCCAGCAGCTCGAGAACGTGGGAAGCTTTCTTT. Its protein is CASSSRTWEAFF.

This chain links TRBV24-1 with TRBJ2-7; TRBD1 agrees at 11 bases. The CDR3 loop spans 16 amino acids. Germline loops: CDR1 KGHDR, CDR2 SFDVKD. V trimming: 4 bases; J trimming: 7 bases; junction bases outside the gene matches: 11. CDR3 DNA sequence: TGTGCCACCAGTGAGGGACAGGGGGGGTATTGGAAGGAGCAGTACTTC. Residues: CATSEGQGGYWKEQYF.

The rearrangement links TRBV18 to TRBJ1-6; 7 bases map to TRBD1. The length of the CDR3 is 14 residues. Trimming cost V 5 bases and J 7 bases; bases outside gene matches: 5. Germline V gene data show CDR1 as KGHSH and CDR2 as LQKENI. The CDR3 here is CASSTTQGNSPLHF. The CDR3 DNA reads as TGTGCCAGCTCAACCACACAGGGGAATTCACCCCTCCACTTT. Supplemented by reference TRBV18 and TRBJ1-6, the full variable domain reads NAGVMQNPRHLVRRRGQEARLRCSPMKGHSHVYWYRQLPEEGLKFMVYLQKENIIDESGMPKERFSAEFPKEGPSILRIQQVVRGDSAAYFCASSTTQGNSPLHFGNGTRLTVT.

The rearrangement joins TRBV19 to TRBJ2-1; D remains unclear. V shed 1 base and J shed 8 bases, with 15 bases lying between them. This CDR3 region has 15 residues. Germline values: CDR1 LNHDA, CDR2 SQIVND (reference sequence). This chain's CDR3 is CASSIGSYEWDEQFF. The CDR3 DNA reads TGTGCCAGTAGTATAGGTAGCTACGAGTGGGATGAGCAGTTCTTC. The full variable domain, its missing parts supplied by reference TRBV19 and TRBJ2-1, is DGGITQSPKYLFRKEGQNVTLSCEQNLNHDAMYWYRQDPGQGLRLIYYSQIVNDFQKGDIAEGYSVSREKKESFPLTVTSAQKNPTAFYLCASSIGSYEWDEQFFGPGTRLTVL.

Here the CDR3 reads CASSYGQDQPQHF. CDR3 nucleotide sequence: TGTGCCAGCAGTTACGGGCAGGATCAGCCCCAGCATTTT. V and J are TRBV6-5 and TRBJ1-5; the D is unclear. Trimming cost V 2 bases and J 5 bases, with 7 bases left between them. Germline V gene data show CDR1 as MNHEY and CDR2 as SVGAGI. There are 13 residues in the CDR3.

The rearrangement uses TRBV18 and TRBJ1-3; 10 bases align to TRBD1. Germline V gene lookup returns CDR1 KGHSH and CDR2 LQKENI. Germline trimming cut 0 bases from V and 2 bases from J; bases unmatched to any gene: 4. The CDR3 sequence is 17 residues long. The CDR3 sequence: CASSPPTGQGAGNTIYF. CDR3 nucleotide sequence: TGTGCCAGCTCACCACCGACTGGACAGGGGGCTGGAAACACCATATATTTT.

The V gene is TRBV21-1, the J gene TRBJ1-6; the table's D call of TRBD1 was not tested on the DNA. TRBV21-1 is a documented pseudogene. This CDR3 region has 21 residues. CDR3 nucleotides: TGTGCCAGCAGCAAAGACTGCCAGGGCCCCCAGGGTAGCTCCTATAATTCACCCCTCCACTTT. Its translation: CASSKDCQGPQGSSYNSPLHF.

The chain couples TRBV5-1 to TRBJ2-1, with 10 bases identical to TRBD2. The J segment lost 4 bases and the V segment lost 0 bases, leaving 7 bases of the junction unmatched. Germline V lookup: CDR1 SGHRS, CDR2 YFSETQ. The CDR3 is 17 amino acids. Here the CDR3 reads CASSLVGSGGRYNEQFF. As DNA, the CDR3 is TGCGCCAGCAGCTTGGTGGGTAGCGGGGGGCGTTACAATGAGCAGTTCTTC.

The sample holds one count of this clone. The rearrangement links TRBV3-1 (or the pseudogene TRBV3-2) to TRBJ2-2; TRBD1 aligns across 7 bases. J was trimmed by 1 base and V by 4 bases; bases with no gene match: 9. The germline gives CDR1 LGHDT, CDR2 YNNKEL (reference sequence). The CDR3 totals 17 residues. The CDR3 here is CASSRSLRGLNTGELFF. CDR3 nucleotides: TGTGCCAGCAGCCGAAGCCTCAGGGGGTTGAACACCGGGGAGCTGTTTTTT.